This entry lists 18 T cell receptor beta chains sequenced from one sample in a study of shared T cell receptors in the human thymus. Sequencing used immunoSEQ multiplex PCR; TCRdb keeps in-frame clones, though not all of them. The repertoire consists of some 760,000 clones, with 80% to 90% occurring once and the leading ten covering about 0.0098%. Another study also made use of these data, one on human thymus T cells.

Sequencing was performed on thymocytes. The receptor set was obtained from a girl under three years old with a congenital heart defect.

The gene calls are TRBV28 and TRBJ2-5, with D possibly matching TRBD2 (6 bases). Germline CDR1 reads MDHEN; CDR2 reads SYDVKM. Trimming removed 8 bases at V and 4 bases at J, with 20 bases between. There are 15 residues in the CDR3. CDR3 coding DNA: TGTGCCAGCGCGGGGACCGGGACTTGGAGAGAGACCCAGTACTTC. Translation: CASAGTGTWRETQYF. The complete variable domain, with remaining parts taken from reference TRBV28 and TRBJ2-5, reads DVKVTQSSRYLVKRTGEKVFLECVQDMDHENMFWYRQDPGLGLRLIYFSYDVKMKEKGDIPEGYSVSREKKERFSLILESASTNQTSMYLCASAGTGTWRETQYFGPGTRLLVL.

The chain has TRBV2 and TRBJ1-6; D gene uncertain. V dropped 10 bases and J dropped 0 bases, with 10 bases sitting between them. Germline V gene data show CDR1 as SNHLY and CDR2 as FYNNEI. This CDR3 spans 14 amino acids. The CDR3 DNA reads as TGTGCCATAATAAGGAGCTCCTATAATTCACCCCTCCACTTT. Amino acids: CAIIRSSYNSPLHF. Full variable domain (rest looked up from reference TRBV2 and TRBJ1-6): EPEVTQTPSHQVTQMGQEVILRCVPISNHLYFYWYRQILGQKVEFLVSFYNNEISEKSEIFDDQFSVERPDGSNFTLKIRSTKLEDSAMYFCAIIRSSYNSPLHFGNGTRLTVT.

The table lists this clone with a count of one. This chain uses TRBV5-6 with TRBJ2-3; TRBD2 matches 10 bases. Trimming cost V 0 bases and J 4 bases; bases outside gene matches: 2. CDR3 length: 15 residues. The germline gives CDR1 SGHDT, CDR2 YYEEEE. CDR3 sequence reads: CASSLGTSGSDTQYF. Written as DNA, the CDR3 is TGTGCCAGCAGCTTGGGGACTAGCGGATCAGATACGCAGTATTTT.

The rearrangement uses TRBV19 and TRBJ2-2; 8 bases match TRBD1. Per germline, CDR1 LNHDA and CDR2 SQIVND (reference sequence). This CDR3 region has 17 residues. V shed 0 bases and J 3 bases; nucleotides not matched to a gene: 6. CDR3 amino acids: CASSIDPRGPYTGELFF. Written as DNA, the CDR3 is TGTGCCAGTAGTATAGATCCCAGGGGGCCCTACACCGGGGAGCTGTTTTTT.

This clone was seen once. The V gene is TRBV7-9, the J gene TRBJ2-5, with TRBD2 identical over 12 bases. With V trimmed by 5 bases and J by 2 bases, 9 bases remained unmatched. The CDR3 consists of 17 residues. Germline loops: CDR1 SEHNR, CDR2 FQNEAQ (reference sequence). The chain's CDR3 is CASSRSLAGGIQETQYF. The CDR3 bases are TGTGCCAGCAGCCGGTCCCTAGCGGGGGGGATACAAGAGACCCAGTACTTC.

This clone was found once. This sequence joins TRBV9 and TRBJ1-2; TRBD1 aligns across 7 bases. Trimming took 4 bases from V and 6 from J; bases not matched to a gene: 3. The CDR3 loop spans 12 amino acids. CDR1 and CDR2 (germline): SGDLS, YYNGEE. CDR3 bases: TGTGCCAGCAGCCGGACAGGCAATGGCTACACCTTC. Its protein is CASSRTGNGYTF.

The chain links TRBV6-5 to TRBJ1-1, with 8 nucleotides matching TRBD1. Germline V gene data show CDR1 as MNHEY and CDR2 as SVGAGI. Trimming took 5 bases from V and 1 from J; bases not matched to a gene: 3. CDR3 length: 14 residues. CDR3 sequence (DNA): TGTGCCAGCAGTGAGACAGGGGCGAACACTGAAGCTTTCTTT. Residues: CASSETGANTEAFF.

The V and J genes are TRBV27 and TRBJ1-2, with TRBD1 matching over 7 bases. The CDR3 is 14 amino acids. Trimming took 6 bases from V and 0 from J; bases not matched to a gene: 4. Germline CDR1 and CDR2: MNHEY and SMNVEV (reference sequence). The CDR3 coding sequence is TGTGCCAGCAGGGGGACAGAAGCTAACTATGGCTACACCTTC. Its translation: CASRGTEANYGYTF.

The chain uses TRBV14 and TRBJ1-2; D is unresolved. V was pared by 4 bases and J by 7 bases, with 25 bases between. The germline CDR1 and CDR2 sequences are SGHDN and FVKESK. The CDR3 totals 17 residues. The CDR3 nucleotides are TGTGCCAGCAGCCCGCCTTGGGCCTGGCTGGTCCCCTCTGGCTACACCTTC. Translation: CASSPPWAWLVPSGYTF. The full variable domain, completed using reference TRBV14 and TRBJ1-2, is EAGVTQFPSHSVIEKGQTVTLRCDPISGHDNLYWYRRVMGKEIKFLLHFVKESKQDESGMPNNRFLAERTGGTYSTLKVQPAELEDSGVYFCASSPPWAWLVPSGYTFGSGTRLTVV.

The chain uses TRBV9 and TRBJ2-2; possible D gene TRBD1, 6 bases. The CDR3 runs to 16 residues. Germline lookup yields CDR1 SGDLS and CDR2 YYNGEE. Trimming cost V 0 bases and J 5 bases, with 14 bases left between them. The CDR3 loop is CASSVDEGGRTGELFF. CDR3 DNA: TGTGCCAGCAGCGTAGACGAAGGGGGAAGAACCGGGGAGCTGTTTTTT.

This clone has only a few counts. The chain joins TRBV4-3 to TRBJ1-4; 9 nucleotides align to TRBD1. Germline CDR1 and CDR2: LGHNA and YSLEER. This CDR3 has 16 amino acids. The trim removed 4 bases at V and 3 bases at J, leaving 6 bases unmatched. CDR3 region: CASSLRRDRANEKLFF. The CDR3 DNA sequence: TGCGCCAGCAGCCTACGACGGGACAGGGCTAATGAAAAACTGTTTTTT.

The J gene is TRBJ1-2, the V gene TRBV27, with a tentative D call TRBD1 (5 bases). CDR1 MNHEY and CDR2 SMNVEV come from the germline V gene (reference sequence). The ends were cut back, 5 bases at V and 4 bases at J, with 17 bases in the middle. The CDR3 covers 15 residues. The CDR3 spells CASSPPDRNFYGYTF. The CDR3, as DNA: TGTGCCAGCAGTCCCCCCGACAGAAATTTCTATGGCTACACCTTC.

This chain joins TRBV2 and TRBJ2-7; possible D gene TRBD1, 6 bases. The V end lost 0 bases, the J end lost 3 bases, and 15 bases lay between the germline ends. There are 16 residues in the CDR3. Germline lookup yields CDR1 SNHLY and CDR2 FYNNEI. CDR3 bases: TGTGCCAGCAGTGAAGCTGGGCAGGGGCGTCTCTACGAGCAGTACTTC. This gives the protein CASSEAGQGRLYEQYF.

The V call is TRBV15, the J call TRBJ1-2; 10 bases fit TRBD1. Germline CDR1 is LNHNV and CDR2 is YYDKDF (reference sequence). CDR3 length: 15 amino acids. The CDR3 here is CATGGDRGLADGYTF. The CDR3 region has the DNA TGTGCAACCGGTGGGGACAGGGGTTTAGCGGATGGCTACACCTTC.

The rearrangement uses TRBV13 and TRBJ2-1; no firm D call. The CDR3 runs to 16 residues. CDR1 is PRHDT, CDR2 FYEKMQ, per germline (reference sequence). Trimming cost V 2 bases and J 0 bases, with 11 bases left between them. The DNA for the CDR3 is TGTGCCAGCAGCTTACGCTGGCCTTCCTCCTACAATGAGCAGTTCTTC. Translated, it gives CASSLRWPSSYNEQFF. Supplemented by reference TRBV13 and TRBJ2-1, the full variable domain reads AAGVIQSPRHLIKEKRETATLKCYPIPRHDTVYWYQQGPGQDPQFLISFYEKMQSDKGSIPDRFSAQQFSDYHSELNMSSLELGDSALYFCASSLRWPSSYNEQFFGPGTRLTVL.

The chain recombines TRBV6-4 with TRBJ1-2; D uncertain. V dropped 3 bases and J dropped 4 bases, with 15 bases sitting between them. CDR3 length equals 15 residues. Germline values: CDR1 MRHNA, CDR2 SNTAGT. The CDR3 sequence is CASSERAGLGYGYTF. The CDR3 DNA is TGTGCCAGCAGTGAACGGGCGGGCCTAGGCTATGGCTACACCTTC.

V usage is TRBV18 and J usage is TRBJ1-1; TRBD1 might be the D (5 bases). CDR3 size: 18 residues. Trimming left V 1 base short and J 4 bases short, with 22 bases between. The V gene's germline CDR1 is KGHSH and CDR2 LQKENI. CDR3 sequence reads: CASSPRSYRMGWVTEAFF. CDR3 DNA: TGTGCCAGCTCACCACGATCTTACAGGATGGGGTGGGTCACTGAAGCTTTCTTT.

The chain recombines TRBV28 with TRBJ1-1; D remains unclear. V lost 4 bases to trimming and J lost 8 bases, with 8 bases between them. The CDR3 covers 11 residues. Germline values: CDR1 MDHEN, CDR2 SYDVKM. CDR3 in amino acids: CASSYSSEAFF. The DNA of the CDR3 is TGTGCCAGCAGTTACTCGAGCGAAGCTTTCTTT.